The 31 T cell receptor beta chains presented below share a single source sample, sequenced in a study of blood T cell repertoires in COVID-19. Sequencing was performed with immunoSEQ multiplex PCR; in TCRdb, only in-frame clones are kept and a portion is missing. The repertoire holds some 130,000 clones, with roughly three quarters as singletons. Source material: peripheral blood. These TCRs come from an elderly woman with acute or convalescent COVID-19.

The V and J genes are TRBV19 and TRBJ2-3; tentative D call: TRBD1 (5 bases). Germline CDR1 is LNHDA and CDR2 is SQIVND (reference sequence). V was clipped by 5 bases and J by 0 bases, with 12 bases between them. The CDR3 has 15 amino acids. CDR3 region: CASSGAASSTDTQYF. CDR3 in DNA: TGTGCCAGTAGTGGGGCAGCCTCTAGCACAGATACGCAGTATTTT.

The V and J genes are TRBV15 and TRBJ1-6; TRBD1 aligns across 7 bases. Per germline, CDR1 LNHNV and CDR2 YYDKDF (reference sequence). J was trimmed by 7 bases and V by 3 bases; bases with no gene match: 3. The CDR3 spans 14 residues. The chain's CDR3 is CATSSDRANSPLHF. CDR3 coding DNA: TGTGCCACCAGCAGTGACAGGGCAAATTCACCCCTCCACTTT. The complete variable domain, with remaining parts taken from reference TRBV15 and TRBJ1-6, reads DAMVIQNPRYQVTQFGKPVTLSCSQTLNHNVMYWYQQKSSQAPKLLFHYYDKDFNNEADTPDNFQSRRPNTSFCFLDIRSPGLGDTAMYLCATSSDRANSPLHFGNGTRLTVT.

The chain employs TRBV10-3 and TRBJ1-4, with 9 positions matching TRBD1. The J segment lost 5 bases and the V segment lost 2 bases, leaving 0 bases of the junction unmatched. This CDR3 has 14 amino acids. The V gene's germline CDR1 is ENHRY and CDR2 SYGVKD. The CDR3 sequence: CAISETGGNEKLFF. Written as DNA, the CDR3 is TGTGCCATCAGTGAGACAGGGGGCAATGAAAAACTGTTTTTT.

As concerns this clone: Its ends do not fully match the called genes, so a read error is possible. The genes are TRBV6-5 and TRBJ2-5; the match to TRBD2 covers 8 bases. This CDR3 spans 14 amino acids. Per germline, CDR1 MNHEY and CDR2 SVGAGI. The CDR3 DNA follows: TGTGTCAGCAGCCTAGAAGCGGGGGCTGGGGCCCAGTACTTC. Amino acids: CVSSLEAGAGAQYF.

CDR3 in DNA: TGTGCCAGTAGTATAGAGCAGGTCCCCTACAATGAGCAGTTCTTC. Translating gives CASSIEQVPYNEQFF. V gene TRBV19 combines with J gene TRBJ2-1; no reliable D call. Trimming took 0 bases from V and 2 from J, leaving 8 bases between them. The CDR3 consists of 15 residues. The germline V gene encodes CDR1 LNHDA and CDR2 SQIVND (reference sequence).

The chain recombines TRBV2 with TRBJ1-1, with a possible D match to TRBD1 (5 bases). Germline lookup yields CDR1 SNHLY and CDR2 FYNNEI. Trimming left V 7 bases short and J 0 bases short, with 12 bases between. This CDR3 region has 14 residues. This chain's CDR3 is CASNLDSLNTEAFF. In nucleotides, the CDR3 is TGTGCCAGCAACCTTGACAGCTTGAACACTGAAGCTTTCTTT.

This clone was detected a few times. The CDR3 region is CASSKGGDRVGHNEQFF. The CDR3 DNA is TGTGCCAGTAGTAAGGGGGGAGACAGGGTGGGTCACAATGAGCAGTTCTTC. This chain connects TRBV19 to TRBJ2-1, with D perhaps TRBD1 (7 bases). V was cut by 4 bases and J by 5 bases, with 21 bases left in between. The CDR3 has 17 residues. Germline CDR1 is LNHDA and CDR2 is SQIVND (reference sequence).

The gene calls are TRBV15 and TRBJ1-4; the D gene is possibly TRBD1 (5 bases). Germline V gene lookup returns CDR1 LNHNV and CDR2 YYDKDF (reference sequence). The CDR3 runs to 13 residues. Trimming cost V 3 bases and J 5 bases, with 7 bases left between them. As DNA, the CDR3 is TGTGCCACCAGCAGGGGACTAAATGAAAAACTGTTTTTT. As protein: CATSRGLNEKLFF. The full variable domain, with the rest looked up from reference TRBV15 and TRBJ1-4, is DAMVIQNPRYQVTQFGKPVTLSCSQTLNHNVMYWYQQKSSQAPKLLFHYYDKDFNNEADTPDNFQSRRPNTSFCFLDIRSPGLGDTAMYLCATSRGLNEKLFFGSGTQLSVL.

Remarks on this clone: This sample includes further DNA sequences coding for the same CDR3. The rearrangement joins TRBV14 to TRBJ2-7, with 14 bases fitting TRBD2. The germline CDR1 and CDR2 sequences are SGHDN and FVKESK. The CDR3 has 15 amino acids. Trimming took 4 bases from V and 4 from J; bases not matched to a gene: 3. CDR3 sequence reads: CASSRGTSGSYEQYF. The CDR3 coding sequence is TGTGCCAGCAGCCGAGGGACTAGCGGGAGTTACGAGCAGTACTTC.

The chain joins TRBV7-2 to TRBJ1-1; 8 nucleotides line up with TRBD1. Germline V CDR1 and CDR2: SGHTA, FQGNSA. V gave up 2 bases and J gave up 6 bases; unmatched junction bases: 5. This CDR3 has 14 residues. The CDR3 loop reads CASSLIQGGPEAFF. In nucleotides, the CDR3 is TGTGCCAGCAGCTTAATACAGGGGGGACCTGAAGCTTTCTTT.

The chain links TRBV5-1 to TRBJ2-1; perhaps TRBD2 as D (7 bases). The V end lost 7 bases, the J end lost 2 bases, and 10 bases lay between the germline ends. Germline V gene sequence: CDR1 SGHRS, CDR2 YFSETQ. The CDR3 has 13 amino acids. The CDR3 DNA follows: TGCGCCAGCTCGGGGGGCGCCTACAATGAGCAGTTCTTC. Its translation: CASSGGAYNEQFF.

The chain carries TRBV28 and TRBJ1-2; perhaps TRBD1 as D (6 bases). Trimming removed 8 bases at V and 5 bases at J, with 15 bases between. This CDR3 is built from 13 residues. CDR1 MDHEN and CDR2 SYDVKM come from the germline V gene. The CDR3 protein is CASADRSAYGYTF. Written as DNA, the CDR3 is TGTGCCAGCGCAGACAGGTCCGCGTATGGCTACACCTTC.

The chain uses TRBV24-1 and TRBJ2-2, with TRBD1 matching over 8 bases. The CDR3 is made up of 16 amino acids. The V gene end was trimmed by 3 bases and the J gene end by 2 bases; junction bases not matched to a gene: 4. Germline V gene lookup returns CDR1 KGHDR and CDR2 SFDVKD. CDR3 protein: CATSDPGTGNTGELFF. The CDR3 DNA is TGTGCCACCAGTGATCCCGGGACAGGCAACACCGGGGAGCTGTTTTTT.

V gene TRBV7-2 combines with J gene TRBJ1-4, with 8 bases lining up with TRBD1. V lost 1 base, J lost 7 bases, and 8 bases stayed unmatched. Germline V gene sequence: CDR1 SGHTA, CDR2 FQGNSA. This CDR3 has 16 residues. CDR3 residues: CASSLDAAGGSEKLFF. The CDR3 region has the DNA TGTGCCAGCAGCTTAGATGCGGCAGGGGGCTCTGAAAAACTGTTTTTT.

The chain combines TRBV14 with TRBJ1-2; no firm D call. Trimming took off 1 base at V and 4 bases at J, with 7 bases between the two ends. The CDR3 is 13 amino acids. The germline V gene has CDR1 SGHDN and CDR2 FVKESK. The DNA of the CDR3 is TGTGCCAGCAGCCAAGGAGCGTCCTATGGCTACACCTTC. Protein product: CASSQGASYGYTF.

The chain employs TRBV10-1 and TRBJ1-2; 8 bases match TRBD1. Germline-derived CDR1 and CDR2 are WNHNN and SYGVQD (reference sequence). This CDR3 region has 15 residues. The junction had 9 bases not matched to a gene; V was cut back by 2 bases and J by 7 bases. CDR3 region: CASSEPGGMSGGYTF. The CDR3 coding sequence is TGCGCCAGCAGTGAGCCAGGGGGCATGTCGGGTGGCTACACCTTC.

This clone has only a few counts. The V gene is TRBV11-2, the J gene TRBJ1-2, with D maybe TRBD1 (5 bases). The germline V gene encodes CDR1 SGHAT and CDR2 FQNNGV. The germline V and J ends were trimmed by 1 base and 4 bases, with 10 bases remaining between them. This CDR3 region has 14 residues. CDR3 sequence: CASSLGGRLYGYTF. CDR3 in DNA: TGTGCCAGCAGCTTAGGGGGCCGCCTCTATGGCTACACCTTC.

For the CDR3, the DNA is TGCGCCAGCAGCCGGACTAGCGCGATCCAAGAGACCCAGTACTTC. Its translation is CASSRTSAIQETQYF. The gene calls are TRBV5-1 and TRBJ2-5, with 9 nucleotides matching TRBD2. The length of the CDR3 is 15 residues. Trimming removed 4 bases from V and 1 base from J; junction bases left unmatched: 5. Germline values: CDR1 SGHRS, CDR2 YFSETQ.

The J gene is TRBJ1-1, the V gene TRBV2; a possible D gene is TRBD1 (5 bases). CDR3 size: 14 residues. The ends were cut back, 3 bases at V and 7 bases at J, with 15 bases in the middle. CDR1 and CDR2 (germline): SNHLY, FYNNEI. The CDR3 DNA reads as TGTGCCAGCAGTGACTGGGGCAGGACGGTTGAAGCTTTCTTT. Translating it yields CASSDWGRTVEAFF.

The V call is TRBV30, the J call TRBJ1-2; 11 bases line up with TRBD1. The germline gives CDR1 GTSNPN, CDR2 SVGIG (reference sequence). The trim removed 6 bases at V and 4 bases at J, leaving 10 bases unmatched. The CDR3 sequence is 15 residues long. The CDR3 region is CACASRTGGSYGYTF. The CDR3 DNA is TGTGCCTGTGCATCTCGGACAGGGGGCTCCTATGGCTACACCTTC.

The rearrangement uses TRBV5-1 and TRBJ1-3, with a possible D match to TRBD1 (6 bases). Trimming took off 4 bases at V and 3 bases at J, with 14 bases between the two ends. CDR3 length equals 15 residues. Germline CDR1 SGHRS, CDR2 YFSETQ. CDR3 amino acids: CASSPLGQFGNTIYF. CDR3 bases: TGCGCCAGCAGCCCACTTGGACAGTTTGGAAACACCATATATTTT.

The genes are TRBV7-6 and TRBJ2-3; 8 bases fit TRBD2. Germline-derived CDR1 and CDR2 are SGHVS and FNYEAQ. CDR3 length: 17 residues. J was trimmed by 3 bases and V by 3 bases; bases with no gene match: 11. CDR3 protein: CASSLLIAGTGTDTQYF. The CDR3 DNA sequence: TGTGCCAGCAGCTTGCTTATAGCGGGGACGGGAACAGATACGCAGTATTTT.

V is TRBV27 and J is TRBJ1-2; possibly TRBD1 for D (5 bases). Trimming took 1 base from V and 0 from J, leaving 9 bases between them. CDR3 length: 15 residues. Looked up from germline, CDR1 is MNHEY and CDR2 is SMNVEV (reference sequence). CDR3 sequence reads: CASSLWGTSNYGYTF. In nucleotides, the CDR3 is TGTGCCAGCAGTTTATGGGGCACATCTAACTATGGCTACACCTTC.

The chain has TRBV15 and TRBJ2-5; TRBD1 aligns across 9 bases. Germline assignment: CDR1 LNHNV and CDR2 YYDKDF (reference sequence). V trimming: 4 bases; J trimming: 5 bases; junction bases outside the gene matches: 5. The CDR3 covers 14 residues. CDR3 DNA: TGTGCCACCAGCATCAGACAGGGGGGGGAGACCCAGTACTTC. It codes for CATSIRQGGETQYF. The entire variable domain, with the rest obtained from reference TRBV15 and TRBJ2-5, is as follows: DAMVIQNPRYQVTQFGKPVTLSCSQTLNHNVMYWYQQKSSQAPKLLFHYYDKDFNNEADTPDNFQSRRPNTSFCFLDIRSPGLGDTAMYLCATSIRQGGETQYFGPGTRLLVL.

This clone was seen a single time. V gene TRBV30 combines with J gene TRBJ2-7, with D unclear. Germline V lookup: CDR1 GTSNPN, CDR2 SVGIG (reference sequence). Deletions cut 0 bases from V and 1 base from J, with 4 bases between. The CDR3 loop spans 12 amino acids. In DNA, the CDR3 is TGTGCCTGGAGTGTACAATCCTACGAGCAGTACTTC. The encoded protein is CAWSVQSYEQYF. The full variable domain, completed using reference TRBV30 and TRBJ2-7, is SQTIHQWPATLVQPVGSPLSLECTVEGTSNPNLYWYRQAAGRGLQLLFYSVGIGQISSEVPQNLSASRPQDRQFILSSKKLLLSDSGFYLCAWSVQSYEQYFGPGTRLTVT.

The rearrangement links TRBV6-6 to TRBJ1-1; D is perhaps TRBD1 (5 bases). CDR3 size: 14 residues. Germline values: CDR1 MNHNY, CDR2 SVGAGI (reference sequence). The V gene lost 4 bases and the J gene lost 1 base, with 10 bases spanning the gap. The CDR3 bases are TGTGCCAGCAGTTTACGGGGGTCGAACACTGAAGCTTTCTTT. It yields the protein CASSLRGSNTEAFF.

The CDR3 is CASSAASGVLTDTQYF. CDR3 in DNA: TGTGCCAGCAGTGCGGCTAGCGGGGTCCTCACAGATACGCAGTATTTT. The chain has TRBV25-1 and TRBJ2-3; TRBD2 matches at 9 bases. V trimming: 4 bases; J trimming: 2 bases; junction bases outside the gene matches: 7. This CDR3 contains 16 residues. Looked up from germline, CDR1 is MGHDK and CDR2 is SYGVNS.

V usage is TRBV6-1 and J usage is TRBJ2-1; TRBD1 agrees at 9 bases. The germline V gene encodes CDR1 MNHNS and CDR2 SASEGT. The J segment lost 4 bases and the V segment lost 4 bases, leaving 11 bases of the junction unmatched. The CDR3 length is 17 residues. The CDR3 coding sequence is TGTGCCAGCAGTGGCCTCGGACAGGGGTCGGATTACAATGAGCAGTTCTTC. Translating gives CASSGLGQGSDYNEQFF.

The rearrangement links TRBV4-2 to TRBJ1-5; no definite D call. Trimming left V 1 base short and J 5 bases short, with 18 bases between. Germline-derived CDR1 and CDR2 are LGHNA and YNFKEQ. The CDR3 loop spans 17 amino acids. Here the CDR3 reads CASSQVLRGGDHQPQHF. The CDR3 DNA is TGTGCCAGCAGCCAAGTCCTCCGGGGTGGGGATCATCAGCCCCAGCATTTT.

The J gene is TRBJ2-5, the V gene TRBV19, with 10 bases fitting TRBD1. The CDR3 contains 13 residues. Germline V gene data show CDR1 as LNHDA and CDR2 as SQIVND (reference sequence). V lost 6 bases, J lost 3 bases, and 1 base stayed unmatched. DNA of the CDR3: TGTGCCAGTAGAGGGACAGGGGAAGAGACCCAGTACTTC. Amino acid sequence: CASRGTGEETQYF.

Concerning this clone: Other DNA sequences from this sample encode an identical CDR3 as well. V gene TRBV5-1 combines with J gene TRBJ2-2; perhaps TRBD2 as D (5 bases). Germline V gene sequence: CDR1 SGHRS, CDR2 YFSETQ. V was shortened by 1 base and J by 1 base, with 8 bases between the two germline ends. There are 15 residues in the CDR3. The CDR3 nucleotides are TGCGCCAGCAGCTTGAGGAGCGGGAACACCGGGGAGCTGTTTTTT. Protein product: CASSLRSGNTGELFF.